A selection of T cell receptor beta chains follows, all from one sample in a study of OX40 agonist ivuxolimab in advanced cancers. Libraries were prepared by immunoSEQ multiplex PCR; TCRdb keeps only in-frame clonotypes and omits some of them. The data show tens of thousands of clones, about 90% seen once. The sequencing used CD4+ or CD8+ T cells sorted from blood, collected in a trial of the OX40 agonist ivuxolimab. These receptors all stem from an adult with an advanced solid tumor such as melanoma, head and neck, liver or kidney cancer. The CDR3 runs from the conserved cysteine through the conserved F or W. D genes are given only for firm matches. Clone size is shown for a subset of rows, as once, few, many or a class of expanded clone.

v_gene: TRBV7-3; abundance: NA; j_gene: TRBJ2-3; d_gene: TRBD2; CDR3aa: CASSPGLASTDTQYF; CDR3nt: TGTGCCAGCAGCCCTGGACTAGCCAGCACAGATACGCAGTATTTT
v_gene: TRBV5-6; abundance: NA; j_gene: TRBJ2-3; d_gene: TRBD2; CDR3aa: CASSQGLATRDTQYF; CDR3nt: TGTGCCAGCAGCCAGGGACTAGCGACGAGGGATACGCAGTATTTT
v_gene: TRBV6-6; abundance: NA; j_gene: TRBJ2-7; d_gene: NA; CDR3aa: CATQSQVSQYF; CDR3nt: TGTGCCACCCAAAGCCAGGTATCGCAGTACTTC
v_gene: TRBV28; abundance: NA; j_gene: TRBJ1-1; d_gene: NA; CDR3aa: CASSLPRAMNTEAFF; CDR3nt: TGTGCCAGCAGTTTGCCCCGGGCGATGAACACTGAAGCTTTCTTT
v_gene: TRBV6-1; abundance: NA; j_gene: TRBJ1-5; d_gene: TRBD1; CDR3aa: CASSERGTGNQPQHF; CDR3nt: TGTGCCAGCAGTGAACGGGGGACAGGCAATCAGCCCCAGCATTTT
v_gene: TRBV6-5; abundance: NA; j_gene: TRBJ2-1; d_gene: TRBD2; CDR3aa: CASSYTTSGRGEQFF; CDR3nt: TGTGCCAGCAGTTACACGACTAGCGGGAGGGGTGAGCAGTTCTTC
v_gene: TRBV7-3; abundance: NA; j_gene: TRBJ2-1; d_gene: TRBD2; CDR3aa: CASSPRGASGKNEQFF; CDR3nt: TGTGCCAGCAGCCCCCGCGGGGCTAGCGGGAAAAATGAGCAGTTCTTC
v_gene: TRBV6-1; abundance: NA; j_gene: TRBJ1-5; d_gene: NA; CDR3aa: CASSEARQGNQPQHF; CDR3nt: TGTGCCAGCAGTGAAGCGCGACAGGGCAATCAGCCCCAGCATTTT
v_gene: TRBV12-5; abundance: NA; j_gene: TRBJ2-5; d_gene: NA; CDR3aa: CASGLVLGAAQETQYF; CDR3nt: TGTGCTAGTGGTTTGGTATTAGGAGCAGCCCAAGAGACCCAGTACTTC
v_gene: TRBV6-5; abundance: few; j_gene: TRBJ2-2; d_gene: NA; CDR3aa: CASSYSTGELFF; CDR3nt: TGTGCCAGCAGTTACTCCACCGGGGAGCTGTTTTTT
v_gene: TRBV6-1; abundance: NA; j_gene: TRBJ1-5; d_gene: TRBD1; CDR3aa: CASRVSGGYQPQHF; CDR3nt: TGTGCCAGCAGGGTCTCAGGGGGGTATCAGCCCCAGCATTTT
v_gene: TRBV7-9; abundance: once; j_gene: TRBJ2-2; d_gene: NA; CDR3aa: CASSLWQSNTGELFF; CDR3nt: TGTGCCAGCAGCTTGTGGCAGTCGAACACCGGGGAGCTGTTTTTT
v_gene: TRBV28; abundance: NA; j_gene: TRBJ2-1; d_gene: NA; CDR3aa: CASSFGPSYNEQFF; CDR3nt: TGTGCCAGCAGTTTCGGTCCGTCCTACAATGAGCAGTTCTTC
v_gene: TRBV11-2; abundance: NA; j_gene: TRBJ2-5; d_gene: NA; CDR3aa: CASSLGRQETQYF; CDR3nt: TGTGCCAGCAGCTTAGGGCGGCAAGAGACCCAGTACTTC
v_gene: TRBV19; abundance: NA; j_gene: TRBJ1-4; d_gene: NA; CDR3aa: CASNYQGSGEKLFF; CDR3nt: TGTGCCAGTAATTACCAGGGGAGCGGTGAAAAACTGTTTTTT
v_gene: TRBV7-3; abundance: NA; j_gene: TRBJ2-1; d_gene: TRBD1; CDR3aa: CASSLKGTGMYGYNEQFF; CDR3nt: TGTGCCAGCAGCTTAAAAGGGACAGGGATGTATGGGTACAATGAGCAGTTCTTC
v_gene: TRBV5-8; abundance: few; j_gene: TRBJ1-5; d_gene: NA; CDR3aa: CASSFLSGGLPQHF; CDR3nt: TGTGCCAGCAGCTTCCTGTCTGGGGGCCTGCCCCAGCATTTT
v_gene: TRBV27; abundance: NA; j_gene: TRBJ2-3; d_gene: NA; CDR3aa: CASSFTATDTQYF; CDR3nt: TGTGCCAGCAGTTTCACGGCCACAGATACGCAGTATTTT
v_gene: TRBV18; abundance: NA; j_gene: TRBJ2-2; d_gene: NA; CDR3aa: CASSLLTDITGELFF; CDR3nt: TGTGCCAGCTCACTTCTGACAGATATCACCGGGGAGCTGTTTTTT
v_gene: TRBV28; abundance: NA; j_gene: TRBJ1-2; d_gene: NA; CDR3aa: CASSLPGAKGLYGYTF; CDR3nt: TGTGCCAGCAGTTTACCAGGGGCGAAAGGGCTCTATGGCTACACCTTC
v_gene: TRBV27; abundance: NA; j_gene: TRBJ2-7; d_gene: TRBD2; CDR3aa: CASSLGLVTSDYEQYF; CDR3nt: TGTGCCAGCAGTTTGGGACTAGTGACTTCGGACTACGAGCAGTACTTC
v_gene: TRBV19; abundance: NA; j_gene: TRBJ1-2; d_gene: TRBD1; CDR3aa: CASTIGGGTGGSNGYTF; CDR3nt: TGTGCCAGCACCATAGGGGGGGGCACAGGGGGATCGAATGGCTACACCTTC
v_gene: TRBV5-5; abundance: NA; j_gene: TRBJ1-1; d_gene: NA; CDR3aa: CASSFNPGRDTEAFF; CDR3nt: TGTGCCAGCAGTTTTAACCCGGGACGGGACACTGAAGCTTTCTTT
v_gene: TRBV5-1; abundance: NA; j_gene: TRBJ1-5; d_gene: NA; CDR3aa: CASSLEPTSNQPQHF; CDR3nt: TGCGCCAGCAGCTTGGAACCCACAAGCAATCAGCCCCAGCATTTT
v_gene: TRBV4-1; abundance: NA; j_gene: TRBJ2-5; d_gene: NA; CDR3aa: CASSQTQLVAETQYF; CDR3nt: TGCGCCAGCAGCCAGACACAACTAGTGGCGGAGACCCAGTACTTC
v_gene: TRBV18; abundance: NA; j_gene: TRBJ1-1; d_gene: NA; CDR3aa: CASSPPFGGGEARFF; CDR3nt: TGTGCCAGCTCACCCCCATTCGGTGGGGGCGAAGCCCGCTTCTTT
v_gene: TRBV7-9; abundance: NA; j_gene: TRBJ2-1; d_gene: NA; CDR3aa: CASSPDATYNEQFF; CDR3nt: TGTGCCAGCAGCCCCGACGCGACCTACAATGAGCAGTTCTTC
v_gene: TRBV7-9; abundance: NA; j_gene: TRBJ2-7; d_gene: NA; CDR3aa: CASSHSSPGPLYEQYF; CDR3nt: TGTGCCAGCAGCCACTCGAGTCCAGGGCCACTCTACGAGCAGTACTTC
v_gene: TRBV20-1; abundance: NA; j_gene: TRBJ1-2; d_gene: TRBD1; CDR3aa: CSEQGDYGYTF; CDR3nt: TGCAGTGAGCAGGGGGACTATGGCTACACCTTC
v_gene: TRBV4-2; abundance: NA; j_gene: TRBJ1-1; d_gene: TRBD1; CDR3aa: CASSPGTGGLNTEAFF; CDR3nt: TGTGCCAGCAGCCCCGGGACAGGGGGTTTGAACACTGAAGCTTTCTTT
v_gene: TRBV14; abundance: NA; j_gene: TRBJ1-3; d_gene: TRBD1; CDR3aa: CASTPTGGYGNTIYF; CDR3nt: TGTGCCAGCACGCCCACAGGGGGCTATGGAAACACCATATATTTT
v_gene: TRBV9; abundance: NA; j_gene: TRBJ1-6; d_gene: NA; CDR3aa: CASSVAQPNSPLHF; CDR3nt: TGTGCCAGCAGCGTGGCGCAGCCTAATTCACCCCTCCACTTT
v_gene: TRBV27; abundance: NA; j_gene: TRBJ1-1; d_gene: NA; CDR3aa: CASSLSGPGLTEAFF; CDR3nt: TGTGCCAGCAGTTTATCTGGGCCAGGGCTCACTGAAGCTTTCTTT
v_gene: TRBV6-6; abundance: NA; j_gene: TRBJ1-2; d_gene: NA; CDR3aa: CASIKRGGSNYGYTF; CDR3nt: TGTGCCAGCATTAAGAGGGGGGGATCCAACTATGGCTACACCTTC
v_gene: TRBV27; abundance: NA; j_gene: TRBJ2-4; d_gene: TRBD1; CDR3aa: CASSLGQGRHQYF; CDR3nt: TGTGCCAGCAGTTTGGGACAGGGCAGGCATCAGTACTTC